What follows are 18 T cell receptor beta chains derived from one specimen sequenced in a study of siplizumab effects on memory and regulatory T cells. Only in-frame clones appear in the TCRdb table, and some are missing; sequencing was by immunoSEQ multiplex PCR. The data contain about 100,000 clones, roughly nine tenths of them singletons. Sequenced sample: Tregs sorted from blood. The receptors come from a human donor in good health.

The V and J genes are TRBV5-1 and TRBJ2-3, with D hard to call. Germline assignment: CDR1 SGHRS and CDR2 YFSETQ. The V and J ends lost 7 bases and 1 base respectively, with 16 bases between them. This CDR3 comprises 15 residues. The CDR3 loop is CASASGVMGTDTQYF. CDR3 coding DNA: TGCGCCAGCGCCTCGGGCGTGATGGGCACAGATACGCAGTATTTT.

The gene calls are TRBV7-3 and TRBJ2-2; 15 positions agree with TRBD2. CDR3 size: 19 residues. V lost 0 bases to trimming and J lost 4 bases; unmatched junction nucleotides: 6. Germline CDR1 SGHTA, CDR2 FQGTGA. The CDR3 DNA reads as TGTGCCAGCAGCTTAACGGGACTAGCGGGAGGTGTTGGCACCGGGGAGCTGTTTTTT. Its protein is CASSLTGLAGGVGTGELFF. The whole variable domain, remainder taken from reference TRBV7-3 and TRBJ2-2, is GAGVSQTPSNKVTEKGKYVELRCDPISGHTALYWYRQSLGQGPEFLIYFQGTGAADDSGLPNDRFFAVRPEGSVSTLKIQRTERGDSAVYLCASSLTGLAGGVGTGELFFGEGSRLTVL.

This chain links TRBV15 with TRBJ2-3; 13 bases line up with TRBD2. Germline CDR1 reads LNHNV; CDR2 reads YYDKDF (reference sequence). CDR3 length equals 17 residues. V was pared by 5 bases and J by 1 base, with 6 bases of the junction left unmatched. CDR3 amino acids: CATSRGTSGTGTDTQYF. As DNA, the CDR3 is TGTGCCACCAGCCGAGGGACTAGCGGGACCGGCACAGATACGCAGTATTTT.

This rearrangement joins TRBV5-5 to TRBJ2-3, with 11 bases lining up with TRBD1. Looked up from germline, CDR1 is SGHKS and CDR2 is YYEKEE (reference sequence). The CDR3 extends over 15 amino acids. V was pared by 3 bases and J by 0 bases, with 0 bases of the junction left unmatched. The DNA of the CDR3 is TGTGCCAGCAGCTGGACAGGGGGCAGCACAGATACGCAGTATTTT. Its protein is CASSWTGGSTDTQYF.

This chain links TRBV19 with TRBJ2-5; the match to TRBD2 covers 11 bases. V dropped 5 bases and J dropped 1; count of bases not matched to a gene: 9. CDR1 LNHDA and CDR2 SQIVND come from the germline V gene (reference sequence). The CDR3 totals 17 residues. CDR3 sequence: CASSWGLAARGQETQYF. DNA for the CDR3: TGTGCCAGTAGTTGGGGACTAGCGGCCAGAGGCCAAGAGACCCAGTACTTC. Full variable domain (remainder filled in from reference TRBV19 and TRBJ2-5): DGGITQSPKYLFRKEGQNVTLSCEQNLNHDAMYWYRQDPGQGLRLIYYSQIVNDFQKGDIAEGYSVSREKKESFPLTVTSAQKNPTAFYLCASSWGLAARGQETQYFGPGTRLLVL.

V is TRBV5-1 and J is TRBJ2-2; 10 positions agree with TRBD2. There are 16 residues in the CDR3. CDR1 and CDR2 (germline): SGHRS, YFSETQ. V lost 2 bases and J lost 4; bases outside the gene matches: 5. The CDR3 loop reads CASSLTLAGATGELFF. The CDR3 coding sequence is TGCGCCAGCAGCTTAACCCTAGCGGGAGCCACCGGGGAGCTGTTTTTT. The full variable domain, its missing parts supplied by reference TRBV5-1 and TRBJ2-2, is KAGVTQTPRYLIKTRGQQVTLSCSPISGHRSVSWYQQTPGQGLQFLFEYFSETQRNKGNFPGRFSGRQFSNSRSEMNVSTLELGDSALYLCASSLTLAGATGELFFGEGSRLTVL.

In DNA form, the CDR3 reads TGTGCCAGTAGTACTACCGGGACGGCCCCCTACGAGCAGTACTTC. It is translated as CASSTTGTAPYEQYF. This chain links TRBV19 with TRBJ2-7; tentatively, D is TRBD1 or TRBD2 (5 bases each). Between the trimmed V and J ends, which lost 4 bases and 2 bases, there was a span of 15 bases. Germline values: CDR1 LNHDA, CDR2 SQIVND (reference sequence). The CDR3 extends over 15 amino acids.

The rearrangement links TRBV19 to TRBJ2-3, with D possibly being TRBD2 (5 bases). The CDR3 totals 15 residues. Germline CDR1 reads LNHDA; CDR2 reads SQIVND (reference sequence). The V end was cut by 2 bases, the J end by 2 bases, with 11 bases between. CDR3 amino acids: CASSIRVRDTDTQYF. For the CDR3, the DNA is TGTGCCAGTAGTATAAGGGTACGGGACACAGATACGCAGTATTTT.

The genes are TRBV6-1 and TRBJ1-1; the D gene is possibly TRBD1 (6 bases). The germline V gene has CDR1 MNHNS and CDR2 SASEGT. The CDR3 has 14 amino acids. Trimming took off 2 bases at V and 3 bases at J, with 10 bases between the two ends. This chain's CDR3 is CASSERGPDTEAFF. DNA for the CDR3: TGTGCCAGCAGTGAACGGGGGCCGGACACTGAAGCTTTCTTT.

V is TRBV7-2 and J is TRBJ2-3, with D tentatively TRBD2 (6 bases). The CDR3 covers 15 residues. V lost 7 bases to trimming and J lost 0 bases, with 14 bases between them. Germline V CDR1 and CDR2: SGHTA, FQGNSA. CDR3 protein: CASTRLGTSTDTQYF. CDR3 in DNA: TGTGCCAGCACCCGCCTCGGGACTAGCACAGATACGCAGTATTTT.

The CDR3 loop is CASSPPSREYEQYF. CDR3 DNA: TGTGCCAGCAGCCCACCTTCGCGGGAGTACGAGCAGTACTTC. The chain links TRBV6-6 to TRBJ2-7; 7 nucleotides line up with TRBD2. Germline trimming cut 6 bases from V and 4 bases from J; bases unmatched to any gene: 9. The CDR3 is made up of 14 amino acids. CDR1 is MNHNY, CDR2 SVGAGI, per germline (reference sequence).

This chain joins TRBV7-8 and TRBJ2-3; either TRBD1 or TRBD2 may supply D (5 bases each). Trimming pared 5 bases from V and 2 bases from J, leaving 14 bases between. The CDR3 covers 15 residues. Per germline, CDR1 SGHVS and CDR2 FQNEAQ. CDR3 protein: CASSPVEGFTDTQYF. CDR3 in DNA: TGTGCCAGCAGCCCGGTAGAGGGGTTCACAGATACGCAGTATTTT.

V and J are TRBV11-1 and TRBJ2-5; the D call may be TRBD1 or TRBD2 (5 bases each). CDR1 is SGHAT and CDR2 is FQDESV in the germline V gene (reference sequence). V lost 4 bases, J lost 3 bases, and 9 bases lay in between. The CDR3 runs 13 residues. In DNA, the CDR3 is TGTGCCAGCAGCTGGGGACCGGAAGAGACCCAGTACTTC. Translated: CASSWGPEETQYF.

In regard to this clone: The sample has other DNA sequences that encode this CDR3 too. This chain uses TRBV30 with TRBJ1-1; 9 nucleotides line up with TRBD1. The CDR3 runs 13 residues. Losses at the gene ends were 5 bases for V and 7 bases for J; bases not matched to a gene: 8. Germline V gene data show CDR1 as GTSNPN and CDR2 as SVGIG (reference sequence). CDR3 sequence reads: CAWGQGRWVEAFF. The DNA of the CDR3 is TGTGCCTGGGGACAGGGGAGGTGGGTTGAAGCTTTCTTT.

The chain joins TRBV5-6 to TRBJ1-2; TRBD1 matches at 9 bases. Germline CDR1 SGHDT, CDR2 YYEEEE. The ends lost 4 bases at V and 4 bases at J; junction bases unmatched: 5. The CDR3 spans 14 residues. The CDR3 DNA reads as TGTGCCAGCAGCCCCGACAGGGGGGTCTATGGCTACACCTTC. This codes for CASSPDRGVYGYTF.

The gene calls are TRBV2 and TRBJ1-2; D perhaps matches TRBD1 (6 bases). Trimming cost V 6 bases and J 4 bases, with 18 bases left between them. The germline CDR1 and CDR2 sequences are SNHLY and FYNNEI. The CDR3 extends over 15 amino acids. CDR3 sequence: CASRAGQLGLYGYTF. In DNA form, the CDR3 reads TGTGCCAGCAGGGCCGGACAGTTGGGACTCTATGGCTACACCTTC.

The J gene is TRBJ1-2, the V gene TRBV5-1, with D perhaps matching TRBD1 (6 bases). Germline V gene lookup returns CDR1 SGHRS and CDR2 YFSETQ. V was pared by 4 bases and J by 10 bases, with 17 bases between. The CDR3 sequence is 13 residues long. CDR3 coding DNA: TGCGCCAGCAGCCCAGACAGGAGGTGGGTCTACACCTTC. As protein: CASSPDRRWVYTF.

This clone was detected only a few times. This chain links TRBV11-2 with TRBJ1-1; D gene unclear. The CDR3 runs to 14 residues. The germline V gene encodes CDR1 SGHAT and CDR2 FQNNGV. V was shortened by 8 bases and J by 7 bases, with 20 bases between the two germline ends. This CDR3 reads CASRSDMGFGEAFF. In nucleotides, the CDR3 is TGTGCCAGCCGATCCGACATGGGATTCGGTGAAGCTTTCTTT.